The rows below give T cell receptor beta chains drawn from one sample of a study of cytomegalovirus exposure and HLA in healthy donors. The assay was immunoSEQ multiplex PCR, and TCRdb's table has in-frame clones only and misses some. The repertoire holds some 180,000 clones, with approximately 89% as singletons. Material for sequencing was PBMCs. The receptors were gathered from a young man in good health and CMV-seropositive. The conserved cysteine and the conserved F or W are not part of the CDR3 here. Each record gives: J gene, V gene, D gene, CDR3 protein. A D gene is named only where the DNA matches it firmly.

j_call: TRBJ2-7
v_call: TRBV6-1
d_call: .
cdr3_aa: AVLTYEQY

j_call: TRBJ1-4
v_call: TRBV11-3
d_call: TRBD1
cdr3_aa: ASSHRGRNEKLF

j_call: TRBJ2-1
v_call: TRBV10-3
d_call: .
cdr3_aa: AISPSDSYNEQF

j_call: TRBJ2-7
v_call: TRBV27
d_call: .
cdr3_aa: ASSTDTYNFYEQY

j_call: TRBJ2-1
v_call: TRBV7-9
d_call: TRBD2
cdr3_aa: ASSPIAGADRIGQF

j_call: TRBJ1-1
v_call: TRBV19
d_call: TRBD1
cdr3_aa: ASTDRGITEAF

j_call: TRBJ1-2
v_call: TRBV28
d_call: TRBD1
cdr3_aa: ASLRAGGFGYT

j_call: TRBJ2-3
v_call: TRBV5-1
d_call: .
cdr3_aa: ASSLTANTDTQY

j_call: TRBJ2-3
v_call: TRBV7-3
d_call: .
cdr3_aa: ASSLRGGLTDTQY

j_call: TRBJ2-7
v_call: TRBV6-5
d_call: .
cdr3_aa: ASSYVGGKQY

j_call: TRBJ2-4
v_call: TRBV23-1
d_call: .
cdr3_aa: ASSLWEAKNIQY

j_call: TRBJ1-1
v_call: TRBV5-1
d_call: TRBD1
cdr3_aa: ASSLWTGTVEAF

j_call: TRBJ2-2
v_call: TRBV6-1
d_call: .
cdr3_aa: ASRRETGELF

j_call: TRBJ1-4
v_call: TRBV7-9
d_call: .
cdr3_aa: AAQGVGEKLF

j_call: TRBJ1-2
v_call: TRBV10-3
d_call: TRBD1
cdr3_aa: AISEGNPGQVNGGYT

j_call: TRBJ2-7
v_call: TRBV4-1
d_call: TRBD1
cdr3_aa: ASSQRQGAGEQY

j_call: TRBJ1-5
v_call: TRBV15
d_call: .
cdr3_aa: ATSRTPRRGFPSNQPQH

j_call: TRBJ1-5
v_call: TRBV10-1
d_call: .
cdr3_aa: ASSARGQPQH

j_call: TRBJ2-7
v_call: TRBV9
d_call: TRBD1
cdr3_aa: ASSEGTGFYYEQY

j_call: TRBJ2-2
v_call: TRBV18
d_call: TRBD1
cdr3_aa: ASSPRQGDGELF

j_call: TRBJ2-7
v_call: TRBV7-2
d_call: .
cdr3_aa: ASSLALRTISYEQY

j_call: TRBJ1-2
v_call: TRBV28
d_call: TRBD1
cdr3_aa: ASSPADRVGYT

j_call: TRBJ2-1
v_call: TRBV30
d_call: TRBD1
cdr3_aa: AWSGGRYNEQF

j_call: TRBJ2-1
v_call: TRBV5-1
d_call: TRBD1
cdr3_aa: ASFRDSSYNEQF

j_call: TRBJ2-1
v_call: TRBV5-1
d_call: TRBD2
cdr3_aa: ASSLVPGGAYNEQF

j_call: TRBJ2-4
v_call: TRBV27
d_call: .
cdr3_aa: ASSWAGKVGDIQY

j_call: TRBJ1-1
v_call: TRBV6-5
d_call: .
cdr3_aa: ASSYSLRTVLGAF

j_call: TRBJ2-5
v_call: TRBV7-9
d_call: .
cdr3_aa: ASSWTSGGRETQY

j_call: TRBJ1-2
v_call: TRBV6-1
d_call: .
cdr3_aa: ASTEEGGRGYGYT

j_call: TRBJ2-7
v_call: TRBV6-5
d_call: TRBD1
cdr3_aa: ASRSGTEPYEQY

j_call: TRBJ2-3
v_call: TRBV27
d_call: TRBD2
cdr3_aa: ASSWGGSADTQY

j_call: TRBJ2-7
v_call: TRBV10-2
d_call: TRBD1
cdr3_aa: ASRDGQGFTYEQY

j_call: TRBJ2-7
v_call: TRBV27
d_call: .
cdr3_aa: ASRNRVEPTSYEQY

j_call: TRBJ1-5
v_call: TRBV6-6
d_call: .
cdr3_aa: ASSPFSGIGNQPQH

j_call: TRBJ2-1
v_call: TRBV14
d_call: TRBD2
cdr3_aa: ASSQGSRTSAQSSYNEQF

j_call: TRBJ2-5
v_call: TRBV11-2
d_call: .
cdr3_aa: ASSLDPARDFQETQY

j_call: TRBJ2-1
v_call: TRBV19
d_call: .
cdr3_aa: ASSIARNWYNEQF

j_call: TRBJ2-3
v_call: TRBV7-3
d_call: .
cdr3_aa: ASSSSTDTQY

j_call: TRBJ2-2
v_call: TRBV5-1
d_call: .
cdr3_aa: ASSRRLGSNTGELF

j_call: TRBJ1-6
v_call: TRBV2
d_call: .
cdr3_aa: ASSGFNAYNSPLH

j_call: TRBJ2-7
v_call: TRBV13
d_call: TRBD2
cdr3_aa: ASSLVGRGPYEQY